These 27 T cell receptor beta chains were sequenced from one sample in a study of cytotoxic CD8 clonotypes in ibrutinib-treated CLL. The table came from immunoSEQ multiplex PCR; TCRdb's copy has only in-frame clones and leaves some out. The sample records hundreds of thousands of clones, about four fifths being singletons. Source: PBMCs, taken after 12 months of ibrutinib treatment. The receptors were sampled from a human donor with chronic lymphocytic leukemia.

The genes are TRBV27 and TRBJ1-3; 7 bases are shared with TRBD1. The CDR3 runs 17 residues. CDR1 MNHEY and CDR2 SMNVEV come from the germline V gene (reference sequence). V lost 8 bases, J lost 6 bases, and 19 bases stayed unmatched. This CDR3 reads CASAGSTGAGGQNTIYF. CDR3 nucleotides: TGTGCCAGCGCCGGATCAACAGGGGCCGGAGGCCAAAACACCATATATTTT.

The rearrangement links TRBV9 to TRBJ2-7; 8 bases are shared with TRBD1. CDR1 and CDR2 from the germline V gene are SGDLS and YYNGEE. The CDR3 length is 15 residues. V dropped 4 bases and J dropped 4; count of bases not matched to a gene: 10. This chain's CDR3 is CASSKGTGNLYEQYF. Written as DNA, the CDR3 is TGTGCCAGCAGCAAAGGGACAGGCAACCTTTACGAGCAGTACTTC.

The V gene is TRBV27, the J gene TRBJ2-7; possible D gene TRBD2, 6 bases. Trimming cost V 4 bases and J 3 bases, with 16 bases left between them. The germline V gene encodes CDR1 MNHEY and CDR2 SMNVEV (reference sequence). The CDR3 loop spans 15 amino acids. CDR3 nucleotide sequence: TGTGCCAGCAGTTCCTCCGGGACGGGGGTCTACGAGCAGTACTTC. Translating gives CASSSSGTGVYEQYF.

The rearrangement links TRBV7-9 to TRBJ1-2; D unresolved. Germline V gene sequence: CDR1 SEHNR, CDR2 FQNEAQ (reference sequence). CDR3 size: 14 residues. Trimming removed 8 bases from V and 8 bases from J, with 21 bases in between. The CDR3 DNA reads as TGTGCCAGCTCCGTTATATCGGTTACCTCCGGCTACACCTTC. It is translated as CASSVISVTSGYTF. Based on the CDR3 plus reference TRBV7-9 and TRBJ1-2, the full variable domain is DTGVSQNPRHKITKRGQNVTFRCDPISEHNRLYWYRQTLGQGPEFLTYFQNEAQLEKSRLLSDRFSAERPKGSFSTLEIQRTEQGDSAMYLCASSVISVTSGYTFGSGTRLTVV.

The V and J genes are TRBV5-1 and TRBJ1-4; D is perhaps TRBD1 (6 bases). V lost 3 bases and J 8 bases, leaving 17 bases between the germline ends. Germline values: CDR1 SGHRS, CDR2 YFSETQ. CDR3 length: 15 residues. Here the CDR3 DNA reads TGCGCCAGCAGCTATTCCCAGGCAGGGGACGAAAAACTGTTTTTT. Translating gives CASSYSQAGDEKLFF.

The genes are TRBV5-1 and TRBJ2-7; D may be TRBD1 or TRBD2 (5 bases each). In germline, CDR1 is SGHRS, CDR2 YFSETQ. The CDR3 sequence is 15 residues long. V shed 3 bases and J shed 0 bases, with 13 bases lying between them. CDR3 in amino acids: CASSWGPGSSYEQYF. DNA of the CDR3: TGCGCCAGCAGCTGGGGACCGGGAAGCTCCTACGAGCAGTACTTC.

This clone showed up just a few times. J is TRBJ1-1 and V is TRBV12-5; 8 bases agree with TRBD1. The germline V gene encodes CDR1 LGHNT and CDR2 FRNRAP. The CDR3 spans 14 residues. J was trimmed by 1 base and V by 5 bases; bases with no gene match: 3. The CDR3 is CASGQGTGNTEAFF. In DNA, the CDR3 is TGTGCTAGTGGTCAAGGGACAGGGAACACTGAAGCTTTCTTT.

On this clone itself: This specimen includes other DNA sequences encoding the same CDR3. The chain joins TRBV4-1 to TRBJ1-2; 11 bases fit TRBD1. Trimming cost V 3 bases and J 7 bases; bases outside gene matches: 1. The germline gives CDR1 MGHRA, CDR2 YSYEKL. The CDR3 loop spans 13 amino acids. The chain's CDR3 is CASSHGTGGGYTF. CDR3 sequence (DNA): TGCGCCAGCAGCCATGGGACAGGGGGTGGCTACACCTTC.

V gene TRBV19 combines with J gene TRBJ1-5; D gene uncertain. The CDR3 covers 13 residues. The V end was cut by 6 bases, the J end by 3 bases, with 9 bases between. Looked up from germline, CDR1 is LNHDA and CDR2 is SQIVND (reference sequence). The CDR3 reads CASRDVNNQPQHF. CDR3 bases: TGTGCCAGTAGGGACGTTAACAATCAGCCCCAGCATTTT.

This clone was counted between two and nine times. V usage is TRBV4-2 and J usage is TRBJ1-1; tentative D call: TRBD1 (5 bases). CDR3 length equals 17 residues. The V gene lost 0 bases and the J gene lost 6 bases, with 20 bases spanning the gap. CDR1 and CDR2 from the germline V gene are LGHNA and YNFKEQ. The CDR3 reads CASSQDPGRIPAAEAFF. The CDR3 region has the DNA TGTGCCAGCAGCCAAGATCCGGGGCGGATCCCTGCCGCTGAAGCTTTCTTT.

The rearrangement joins TRBV6-1 to TRBJ1-5, with D unresolved. Germline CDR1 is MNHNS and CDR2 is SASEGT. V was trimmed by 7 bases and J by 3 bases, leaving 10 bases between them. The CDR3 is made up of 13 amino acids. The CDR3 loop reads CASIFSLNQPQHF. CDR3 sequence (DNA): TGTGCCAGCATTTTCAGTCTCAATCAGCCCCAGCATTTT.

This chain connects TRBV6-5 to TRBJ2-3, with D possibly being TRBD1 (5 bases). The CDR3 consists of 15 residues. Trimming removed 2 bases from V and 3 bases from J, with 12 bases in between. The germline CDR1 and CDR2 sequences are MNHEY and SVGAGI. CDR3: CASSYTQGPTDTQYF. The CDR3 DNA reads TGTGCCAGCAGTTACACGCAGGGCCCTACAGATACGCAGTATTTT.

This chain connects TRBV6-1 to TRBJ1-2; D is undetermined. The V end was cut by 2 bases, the J end by 4 bases, with 11 bases between. Germline CDR1 reads MNHNS; CDR2 reads SASEGT. The CDR3 has 14 residues. Here the CDR3 DNA reads TGTGCCAGCAGTGAATACGACGGTATCTATGGCTACACCTTC. Translation gives CASSEYDGIYGYTF.

V usage is TRBV7-6 and J usage is TRBJ1-5; perhaps TRBD1 as D (6 bases). The CDR3 runs 17 residues. Germline CDR1 reads SGHVS; CDR2 reads FNYEAQ. V shed 4 bases and J shed 5 bases, with 21 bases lying between them. The CDR3 here is CASSSRIGQPEDQPQHF. CDR3 coding DNA: TGTGCCAGCAGCTCAAGAATTGGACAGCCAGAGGATCAGCCCCAGCATTTT.

On this clone: One end of the junction is discordant with germline, which a read error may explain. CDR3: CASSRTPTSTDTQYF. The CDR3 DNA reads as TGTGCTAGCAGCAGAACGCCAACTAGCACAGATACGCAGTATTTT. This chain connects TRBV7-7 to TRBJ2-3; D unresolved. Germline-derived CDR1 and CDR2 are SSHAT and FNYEAQ (reference sequence). The length of the CDR3 is 15 residues.

V usage is TRBV27 and J usage is TRBJ2-3, with D maybe TRBD1 (8 bases). The CDR3 runs 18 residues. Germline loops: CDR1 MNHEY, CDR2 SMNVEV (reference sequence). Trimming pared 5 bases from V and 4 bases from J, leaving 25 bases between. CDR3 sequence: CASSPYINRQGRADTQYF. As DNA, the CDR3 is TGTGCCAGCAGTCCCTACATAAACCGACAGGGGAGGGCAGATACGCAGTATTTT.

The J gene is TRBJ2-7, the V gene TRBV28; TRBD2 agrees at 9 bases. Unmatched junction bases numbered 5, after V lost 2 bases and J lost 3 bases. Germline V gene lookup returns CDR1 MDHEN and CDR2 SYDVKM. CDR3 length: 15 amino acids. The CDR3 region is CASSLTAGGLYEQYF. CDR3 nucleotide sequence: TGTGCCAGCAGTTTAACAGCGGGAGGCCTCTACGAGCAGTACTTC.

The J gene is TRBJ2-5, the V gene TRBV6-4; D assignment may be TRBD1 or TRBD2 (6 bases each). The CDR3 consists of 18 residues. CDR1 is MRHNA, CDR2 SNTAGT, per germline. V was cut by 10 bases and J by 6 bases, with 33 bases left in between. CDR3 region: CATYNGQIDSGDEKTQYF. Here the CDR3 DNA reads TGTGCCACATATAACGGACAGATAGACTCGGGGGACGAAAAGACCCAGTACTTC.

V is TRBV7-9 and J is TRBJ2-2; TRBD2 matches 7 bases. CDR1 is SEHNR and CDR2 is FQNEAQ in the germline V gene (reference sequence). The CDR3 loop spans 15 amino acids. Trimming cost V 5 bases and J 4 bases; bases outside gene matches: 7. The CDR3 region is CASSQGGALTGELFF. The CDR3 DNA follows: TGTGCCAGCAGCCAGGGAGGGGCCCTCACCGGGGAGCTGTTTTTT. The whole variable domain, remainder taken from reference TRBV7-9 and TRBJ2-2, is DTGVSQNPRHKITKRGQNVTFRCDPISEHNRLYWYRQTLGQGPEFLTYFQNEAQLEKSRLLSDRFSAERPKGSFSTLEIQRTEQGDSAMYLCASSQGGALTGELFFGEGSRLTVL.

The V and J genes are TRBV7-9 and TRBJ1-5; 8 bases are shared with TRBD1. The germline V gene has CDR1 SEHNR and CDR2 FQNEAQ (reference sequence). There are 18 residues in the CDR3. V shed 3 bases, J shed 4 bases, and the junction held 14 bases outside the gene matches. Here the CDR3 DNA reads TGTGCCAGCAGCTTCCCACCATCCGGGACAGGCTTAAATCAGCCCCAGCATTTT. Amino acids: CASSFPPSGTGLNQPQHF.

The chain recombines TRBV7-9 with TRBJ1-2; the match to TRBD1 covers 10 bases. This CDR3 has 15 residues. From germline, CDR1 is SEHNR and CDR2 FQNEAQ (reference sequence). The V gene end was trimmed by 3 bases and the J gene end by 2 bases; junction bases not matched to a gene: 3. Here the CDR3 DNA reads TGTGCCAGCAGCTTCGACAGGGGGCGGAACTATGGCTACACCTTC. Translating it yields CASSFDRGRNYGYTF.

This clone was seen just once. The V gene is TRBV10-3, the J gene TRBJ2-7; D is possibly TRBD1 (6 bases). This CDR3 is 13 amino acids long. The ends were cut back, 2 bases at V and 6 bases at J, with 11 bases in the middle. Germline CDR1 is ENHRY and CDR2 is SYGVKD. Here the CDR3 DNA reads TGTGCCATCAGTGAGACCGGACAGCTCGAGCAGTACTTC. This codes for CAISETGQLEQYF.

The chain has TRBV6-7 and TRBJ1-2; no definite D call. TRBV6-7 belongs to the ORF category, with a function that is uncertain. The CDR3 contains 15 residues. Trimming cost V 1 base and J 8 bases, with 17 bases left between them. CDR3 in amino acids: CASSYLGDPGVGYTF. DNA for the CDR3: TGTGCCAGCAGTTACTTGGGCGATCCGGGCGTAGGCTACACCTTC.

The chain employs TRBV28 and TRBJ2-3; tentative D call: TRBD1 (9 bases). The V gene's germline CDR1 is MDHEN and CDR2 SYDVKM. The CDR3 sequence is 17 residues long. Between the trimmed V and J ends, which lost 7 bases and 7 bases, there was a span of 27 bases. This chain's CDR3 is CASTLTGGTGIENTQYF. Here the CDR3 DNA reads TGTGCCAGCACCCTAACGGGGGGGACAGGGATTGAAAATACGCAGTATTTT.

The gene calls are TRBV7-9 and TRBJ1-1, with 7 bases that match TRBD1. Germline V gene sequence: CDR1 SEHNR, CDR2 FQNEAQ (reference sequence). The CDR3 loop spans 15 amino acids. The V and J ends lost 5 bases and 0 bases, in that order; junction bases with no gene match: 6. The CDR3 sequence: CASSPQGTVNTEAFF. In DNA, the CDR3 is TGTGCCAGCAGCCCTCAAGGGACAGTGAACACTGAAGCTTTCTTT.

The chain joins TRBV5-1 to TRBJ2-1, with D tentatively TRBD1 (6 bases). The CDR3 has 14 amino acids. CDR1 is SGHRS and CDR2 is YFSETQ in the germline V gene. The V end lost 0 bases, the J end lost 4 bases, and 8 bases lay between the germline ends. In nucleotides, the CDR3 is TGCGCCAGCAGCTTGGAGACAGGTTACAATGAGCAGTTCTTC. Protein product: CASSLETGYNEQFF.

The chain is built from TRBV5-1 and TRBJ2-7; TRBD1 matches at 8 bases. CDR3 size: 14 residues. Germline assignment: CDR1 SGHRS and CDR2 YFSETQ. With V trimmed by 4 bases and J by 2 bases, 5 bases remained unmatched. As DNA, the CDR3 is TGCGCCAGCAGCAGGACACAGGGGGCCTACGAGCAGTACTTC. Protein product: CASSRTQGAYEQYF.